These 21 T cell receptor beta chains originate from one sample sequenced in a study of memory CD4+ T cells and cytomegalovirus serostatus. Profiling relied on immunoSEQ multiplex PCR, and the TCRdb table lists in-frame clones only, not all of them. In the table there are about 50,000 clones, 82% of which are singletons. The sort gate was single viable CD3+CD4+CD8-CD45RO+ cells for memory CD4+ T cells. Material: memory CD4+ T cells from blood. Receptors were obtained from an adult in good health and CMV-seronegative.

This clone was seen only a few times. The chain is built from TRBV10-1 and TRBJ1-6, with D perhaps TRBD1 (5 bases). The CDR3 is made up of 15 amino acids. Between the trimmed V and J ends, which lost 6 bases and 5 bases, there was a span of 14 bases. Germline V gene data show CDR1 as WNHNN and CDR2 as SYGVQD (reference sequence). In nucleotides, the CDR3 is TGCGCCAGCAGACCGCCAGGGAGGGATAATTCACCCCTCCACTTT. Protein product: CASRPPGRDNSPLHF.

The V call is TRBV25-1, the J call TRBJ2-1; D is ambiguous. The germline V gene encodes CDR1 MGHDK and CDR2 SYGVNS. The CDR3 covers 15 residues. V lost 4 bases, J lost 5 bases, and 15 bases lay in between. The CDR3, as DNA: TGTGCCAGCAGTGTCTGGCCGGGCAGCCACAATGAGCAGTTCTTC. Translation: CASSVWPGSHNEQFF.

The CDR3 spells CASSLRGTSGGTDTQYF. CDR3 bases: TGTGCCAGCAGCCTCCGAGGGACTAGCGGGGGAACAGATACGCAGTATTTT. V gene TRBV7-8 combines with J gene TRBJ2-3; 14 nucleotides match TRBD2. After removal of 5 bases from V and 3 bases from J, the junction contained 7 bases not matched to a gene. This CDR3 is 17 amino acids long. Germline values: CDR1 SGHVS, CDR2 FQNEAQ.

V and J are TRBV7-3 and TRBJ1-5; TRBD1 aligns across 10 bases. The CDR3 has 22 amino acids. CDR1 is SGHTA, CDR2 FQGTGA, per germline. With V trimmed by 3 bases and J by 0 bases, 20 bases remained unmatched. The CDR3 spells CASSLVPSWPDRGYYSNQPQHF. The CDR3 DNA follows: TGTGCCAGCAGCTTGGTCCCATCGTGGCCGGACAGGGGGTATTATAGCAATCAGCCCCAGCATTTT.

The chain recombines TRBV19 with TRBJ1-6; TRBD1 is a possible D gene (6 bases). The germline V gene has CDR1 LNHDA and CDR2 SQIVND (reference sequence). V gave up 3 bases and J gave up 5 bases, with 11 bases separating them. The CDR3 sequence is 15 residues long. The CDR3 sequence: CASSMGTIHNSPLHF. As DNA, the CDR3 is TGTGCCAGTAGTATGGGGACAATTCATAATTCACCCCTCCACTTT. Full variable domain (remainder filled in from reference TRBV19 and TRBJ1-6): DGGITQSPKYLFRKEGQNVTLSCEQNLNHDAMYWYRQDPGQGLRLIYYSQIVNDFQKGDIAEGYSVSREKKESFPLTVTSAQKNPTAFYLCASSMGTIHNSPLHFGNGTRLTVT.

The rearrangement uses TRBV7-9 and TRBJ1-6; the D gene is possibly TRBD1 (5 bases). V was clipped by 4 bases and J by 6 bases, with 10 bases between them. Germline V gene lookup returns CDR1 SEHNR and CDR2 FQNEAQ (reference sequence). The CDR3 contains 14 residues. CDR3: CASSYAGGNSPLHF. CDR3 in DNA: TGTGCCAGCAGCTACGCTGGGGGTAATTCACCCCTCCACTTT.

This clone has just one count. The chain combines TRBV6-1 with TRBJ1-5, with unresolved D. V lost 3 bases to trimming and J lost 6 bases, with 3 bases between them. CDR1 MNHNS and CDR2 SASEGT come from the germline V gene. The CDR3 consists of 11 residues. The chain's CDR3 is CASSDFQPQHF. The CDR3 nucleotides are TGTGCCAGCAGTGACTTTCAGCCCCAGCATTTT.

This chain joins TRBV5-1 and TRBJ2-2; 9 nucleotides agree with TRBD1. Trimming at V came to 5 bases and at J to 6 bases, leaving 5 bases not matched to a gene. The CDR3 contains 14 residues. In germline, CDR1 is SGHRS, CDR2 YFSETQ. The CDR3 region has the DNA TGCGCCAGCAGGGGACAGGGTGAGGCCGGGGAGCTGTTTTTT. Protein: CASRGQGEAGELFF.

The chain couples TRBV7-9 to TRBJ1-2, with TRBD1 identical over 10 bases. The CDR3 is 13 residues long. V lost 5 bases to trimming and J lost 4 bases; unmatched junction nucleotides: 1. The germline V gene has CDR1 SEHNR and CDR2 FQNEAQ (reference sequence). The CDR3 nucleotides are TGTGCCAGCAGCCGGACAGGGGGCTATGGCTACACCTTC. Its protein product is CASSRTGGYGYTF.

The chain links TRBV7-2 to TRBJ2-5; D possibly corresponds to TRBD2 (6 bases). V lost 3 bases and J lost 1, with 9 bases in between. From germline, CDR1 is SGHTA and CDR2 FQGNSA. The CDR3 is made up of 14 amino acids. CDR3 amino acids: CASSFGGTQETQYF. The CDR3 bases are TGTGCCAGCAGCTTTGGGGGGACCCAAGAGACCCAGTACTTC.

V gene TRBV28 combines with J gene TRBJ2-3, with 7 nucleotides matching TRBD1. Germline values: CDR1 MDHEN, CDR2 SYDVKM. V shed 3 bases, J shed 4 bases, and the junction held 4 bases outside the gene matches. The CDR3 spans 14 residues. The CDR3 region is CASSFVTGADTQYF. The CDR3 nucleotides are TGTGCCAGCAGTTTCGTTACAGGGGCAGATACGCAGTATTTT.

This clone was picked up a small number of times. The chain has TRBV7-2 and TRBJ2-5; 16 positions match TRBD2. The CDR3 is 17 amino acids. Germline V lookup: CDR1 SGHTA, CDR2 FQGNSA. V lost 4 bases and J lost 2; bases outside the gene matches: 4. For the CDR3, the DNA is TGTGCCAGCAGCTGGGGACTAGCGGGGGGGACACAAGAGACCCAGTACTTC. Protein: CASSWGLAGGTQETQYF.

This clone has only a few counts. The chain carries TRBV28 and TRBJ1-3; D not certain. Trimming pared 2 bases from V and 0 bases from J, leaving 2 bases between. The germline gives CDR1 MDHEN, CDR2 SYDVKM. The CDR3 has 13 amino acids. CDR3 in amino acids: CASSLSSGNTIYF. The CDR3 DNA follows: TGTGCCAGCAGTTTAAGCTCTGGAAACACCATATATTTT.

The chain combines TRBV7-2 with TRBJ2-5; 12 nucleotides match TRBD1. Per germline, CDR1 SGHTA and CDR2 FQGNSA. The junction had 0 bases not matched to a gene; V was cut back by 0 bases and J by 1 base. There are 16 residues in the CDR3. Here the CDR3 DNA reads TGTGCCAGCAGCTTAGCGGGACAGGGGGCCCAAGAGACCCAGTACTTC. Its protein product is CASSLAGQGAQETQYF.

The CDR3 DNA reads as TGTGCCAGCAGTTTATCCCAGGGAGGGAACACTGAAGCTTTCTTT. It codes for CASSLSQGGNTEAFF. This sequence joins TRBV28 and TRBJ1-1, with D maybe TRBD1 (5 bases). CDR1 is MDHEN and CDR2 is SYDVKM in the germline V gene. V was shortened by 1 base and J by 1 base, with 10 bases between the two germline ends. CDR3 length: 15 residues.

This clone was counted a few times. CDR3 sequence: CASSISGELFF. The CDR3 DNA follows: TGTGCCAGTAGTATTTCCGGGGAGCTGTTTTTT. This chain links TRBV19 with TRBJ2-2; D is unresolved. The CDR3 is 11 residues long. Germline CDR1 LNHDA, CDR2 SQIVND (reference sequence). The V end lost 3 bases, the J end lost 6 bases, and 2 bases lay between the germline ends.

The chain joins TRBV28 to TRBJ1-2; D remains ambiguous. The V end was cut by 5 bases, the J end by 5 bases, with 12 bases between. Germline V gene sequence: CDR1 MDHEN, CDR2 SYDVKM. This CDR3 contains 13 residues. CDR3 nucleotide sequence: TGTGCCAGCAGTCCCGGGCGGGCTTATGGCTACACCTTC. Translated: CASSPGRAYGYTF.

The chain links TRBV18 to TRBJ2-7; unclear D gene. Germline CDR1 KGHSH, CDR2 LQKENI. CDR3 length: 17 amino acids. V was trimmed by 5 bases and J by 5 bases, leaving 25 bases between them. The CDR3 loop is CASSITPPTSATHEQYF. CDR3 DNA: TGTGCCAGCTCAATAACCCCTCCCACATCGGCGACGCACGAGCAGTACTTC.

This rearrangement joins TRBV5-1 to TRBJ1-4, with TRBD1 as a possible D gene (5 bases). Deletions cut 3 bases from V and 8 bases from J, with 17 bases between. Germline CDR1 reads SGHRS; CDR2 reads YFSETQ. CDR3 size: 15 residues. The CDR3 coding sequence is TGCGCCAGCAGCTCCTCAAGGGGATCGGAAGAAAAACTGTTTTTT. Its translation: CASSSSRGSEEKLFF.

The CDR3, as DNA: TGTGCCAGTAGTATTGGAGCAGGGGGCGGTCAGCCCCAGCATTTT. It yields the protein CASSIGAGGGQPQHF. The chain recombines TRBV19 with TRBJ1-5, with 8 nucleotides matching TRBD1. J gave up 6 bases and V 3 bases, and 7 bases lay outside the gene matches. In germline, CDR1 is LNHDA, CDR2 SQIVND (reference sequence). The CDR3 contains 15 residues.

The chain has TRBV30 and TRBJ1-3; D gene unclear. CDR3 size: 12 residues. CDR1 is GTSNPN and CDR2 is SVGIG in the germline V gene (reference sequence). The V gene lost 3 bases and the J gene lost 4 bases, with 7 bases spanning the gap. Here the CDR3 reads CAWSLRGNTIYF. CDR3 in DNA: TGTGCCTGGAGCTTAAGAGGAAACACCATATATTTT. The whole variable domain, filled in from reference TRBV30 and TRBJ1-3, reads SQTIHQWPATLVQPVGSPLSLECTVEGTSNPNLYWYRQAAGRGLQLLFYSVGIGQISSEVPQNLSASRPQDRQFILSSKKLLLSDSGFYLCAWSLRGNTIYFGEGSWLTVV.